These 2 T cell receptor beta chains originate from one sample sequenced in a study of cytomegalovirus exposure and HLA in healthy donors. Amplification used 60 Vbeta primers and 13 Jbeta primers. TCRdb's copy holds only in-frame clones and misses some; the assay was immunoSEQ multiplex PCR. Of roughly 170,000 clones in the sample, approximately 82% were seen once. The sample taken for sequencing was PBMCs. These receptors were taken from a girl aged 2 to 9 in good health and CMV-seropositive.

The rearrangement uses TRBV7-9 and TRBJ2-3, with TRBD2 matching over 7 bases. This CDR3 has 14 amino acids. The germline V gene has CDR1 SEHNR and CDR2 FQNEAQ (reference sequence). Trimming removed 5 bases from V and 4 bases from J; junction bases left unmatched: 6. The CDR3 sequence is CASSQSGTSDTQYF. The CDR3 DNA is TGTGCCAGCAGCCAAAGCGGGACTTCAGATACGCAGTATTTT.

For the CDR3, the DNA is TGTGCCAGTAGTATGGAAACCCCCGGGGGGGAGCAGTTCTTC. Translation: CASSMETPGGEQFF. The V call is TRBV19, the J call TRBJ2-1, with TRBD2 matching over 7 bases. Germline CDR1 and CDR2: LNHDA and SQIVND (reference sequence). There are 14 residues in the CDR3. J was trimmed by 10 bases and V by 3 bases; bases with no gene match: 9.